This T cell receptor beta chain was identified in a study of response to subunit inactivated influenza vaccine. Study results and limitations: Authors suggested each seasonal influenza vaccination recruits few new T cells.

TCRdb processed the RT-PCR reads anew with MiXCR; each CDR3 protein has one entry. The profile covers hundreds of thousands of distinct CDR3 sequences, with 12% to 15% appearing a single time and 7.6% taken by the ten largest. From germline, CDR1 is DFQATT and CDR2 SNEGSKA (reference sequence). V gave up 1 base and J gave up 1 base, with 2 bases separating them. CDR3 length equals 12 residues. This clonotype was counted a few times. Its antigen is as yet unknown. V usage is TRBV20-1 and J usage is TRBJ1-5; D unresolved. The starting material was PBMCs from blood, obtained approximately 15 days before vaccination. The TCR was taken from a man aged 50 or older who received an inactivated influenza vaccine. Here the CDR3 reads CSARVSNQPQHF. For the CDR3, the DNA is TGCAGTGCTAGAGTAAGCAATCAGCCCCAGCATTTT.